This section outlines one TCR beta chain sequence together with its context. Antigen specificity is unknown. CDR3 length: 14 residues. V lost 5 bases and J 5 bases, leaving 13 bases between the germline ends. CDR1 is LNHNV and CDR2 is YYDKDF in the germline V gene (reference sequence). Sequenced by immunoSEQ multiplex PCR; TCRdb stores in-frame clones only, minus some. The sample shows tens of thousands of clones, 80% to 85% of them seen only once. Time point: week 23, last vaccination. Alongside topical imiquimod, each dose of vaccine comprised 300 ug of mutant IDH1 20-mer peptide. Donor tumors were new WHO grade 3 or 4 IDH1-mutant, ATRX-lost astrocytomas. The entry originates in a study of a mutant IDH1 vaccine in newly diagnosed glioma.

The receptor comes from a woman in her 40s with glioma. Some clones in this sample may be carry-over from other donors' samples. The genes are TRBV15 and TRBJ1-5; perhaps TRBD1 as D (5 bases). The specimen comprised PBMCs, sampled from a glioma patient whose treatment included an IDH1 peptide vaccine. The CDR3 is CATSPREDDQPQHF. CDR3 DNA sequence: TGTGCCACCAGCCCCAGGGAAGACGATCAGCCCCAGCATTTT.